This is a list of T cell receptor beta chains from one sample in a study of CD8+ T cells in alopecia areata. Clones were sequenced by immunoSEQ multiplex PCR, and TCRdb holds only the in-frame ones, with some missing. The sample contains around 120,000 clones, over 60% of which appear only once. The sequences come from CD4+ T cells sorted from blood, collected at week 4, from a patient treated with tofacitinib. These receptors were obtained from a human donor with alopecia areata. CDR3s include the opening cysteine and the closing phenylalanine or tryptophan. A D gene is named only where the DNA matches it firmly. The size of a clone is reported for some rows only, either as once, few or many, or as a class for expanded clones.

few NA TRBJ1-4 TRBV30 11 CAWSPKEKLFF TGTGCCTGGAGTCCGAAGGAAAAACTGTTTTTT
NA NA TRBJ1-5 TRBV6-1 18 CASSEQGIGRASNQPQHF TGTGCCAGCAGTGAACAGGGGATTGGCCGAGCTAGCAATCAGCCCCAGCATTTT
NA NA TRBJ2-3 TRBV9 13 CASSVASEDTQYF TGTGCCAGCAGCGTAGCTAGCGAGGATACGCAGTATTTT
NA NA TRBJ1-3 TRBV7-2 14 CASRGGGIGNTIYF TGTGCCAGCAGAGGGGGTGGAATTGGAAACACCATATATTTT
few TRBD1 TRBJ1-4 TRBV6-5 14 CASSRGTANEKLFF TGTGCCAGCAGTCGTGGGACAGCAAATGAAAAACTGTTTTTT
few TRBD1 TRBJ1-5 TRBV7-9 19 CASSLVGTGFLGSNQPQHF TGTGCCAGCAGCTTAGTAGGGACAGGATTCCTCGGTAGCAATCAGCCCCAGCATTTT
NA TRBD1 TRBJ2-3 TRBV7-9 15 CASTLQGIGTDTQYF TGTGCCAGCACCTTACAGGGGATTGGGACAGATACGCAGTATTTT
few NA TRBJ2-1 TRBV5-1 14 CASSLEGVYNEQFF TGCGCCAGCAGCTTGGAAGGCGTCTACAATGAGCAGTTCTTC
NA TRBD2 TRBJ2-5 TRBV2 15 CATRGTSGEQETQYF TGTGCCACCCGCGGGACTAGCGGGGAACAAGAGACCCAGTACTTC
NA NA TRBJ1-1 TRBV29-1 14 CSVEDSWSYTEAFF TGCAGCGTTGAAGACAGCTGGTCGTACACTGAAGCTTTCTTT
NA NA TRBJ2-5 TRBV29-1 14 CSVCLGPLQETQYF TGCAGCGTTTGCCTCGGACCTCTCCAAGAGACCCAGTACTTC
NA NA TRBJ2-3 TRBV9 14 CASSVGSEEDTQYF TGTGCCAGCAGCGTAGGAAGTGAGGAGGATACGCAGTATTTT
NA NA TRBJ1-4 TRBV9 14 CASSVEITNEKLFF TGTGCCAGCAGCGTAGAGATAACTAATGAAAAACTGTTCTTT
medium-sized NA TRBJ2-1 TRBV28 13 CATRRGSYNEQFF TGTGCCACCAGGCGAGGCAGCTACAATGAGCAGTTCTTC
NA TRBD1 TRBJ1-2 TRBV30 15 CAWTYLGQGNYGYTF TGTGCCTGGACTTACCTTGGACAGGGGAACTATGGCTACACCTTC
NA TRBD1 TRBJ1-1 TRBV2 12 CAGGQGAVEAFF TGTGCCGGCGGACAGGGGGCGGTTGAAGCTTTCTTT
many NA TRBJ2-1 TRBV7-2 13 CASSSLLEVEQFF TGTGCCAGCAGCTCCCTGTTGGAGGTGGAACAGTTCTTC
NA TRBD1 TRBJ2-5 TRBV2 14 CASSEVQGGETQYF TGTGCCAGCAGTGAGGTACAGGGGGGAGAGACCCAGTACTTC
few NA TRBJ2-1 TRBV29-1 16 CSVTPTGASSYNEQFF TGCAGCGTTACCCCGACAGGTGCTAGCTCCTACAATGAGCAGTTCTTC
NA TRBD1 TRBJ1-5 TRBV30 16 CAWSIPRGGGQQPQHF TGTGCCTGGAGTATCCCTCGGGGAGGGGGCCAGCAACCCCAGCATTTT
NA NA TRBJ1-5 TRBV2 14 CASSEQGSNQPQHF TGTGCCAGCAGTGAACAGGGAAGCAATCAGCCCCAGCATTTT
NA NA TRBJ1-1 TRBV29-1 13 CSVLGRFTTEAFF TGCAGCGTTCTAGGTCGGTTTACCACTGAAGCTTTCTTT
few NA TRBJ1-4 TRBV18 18 CASSPRAFDSSTNEKLFF TGTGCCAGCTCACCACGGGCCTTCGACAGCTCAACTAATGAAAAACTGTTTTTT
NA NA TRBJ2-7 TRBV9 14 CASSVRDGSYEQYF TGTGCCAGCAGCGTCCGGGACGGATCCTACGAGCAGTACTTC
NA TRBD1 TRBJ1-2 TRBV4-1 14 CASSRTQGHYGYTF TGCGCCAGCAGCCGTACACAGGGGCACTATGGCTACACCTTC
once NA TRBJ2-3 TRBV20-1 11 CSAENWGTQYF TGCAGTGCGGAGAACTGGGGGACGCAGTATTTT
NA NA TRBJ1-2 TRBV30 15 CAWSVLLQGTYGYTF TGTGCCTGGAGTGTCTTGTTGCAGGGAACCTATGGCTACACCTTC
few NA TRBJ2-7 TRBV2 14 CASTSHRGRYEQYF TGTGCCAGCACCTCCCACCGGGGCCGCTACGAGCAGTACTTC
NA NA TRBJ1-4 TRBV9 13 CASSVMPDEKLFF TGTGCCAGCAGCGTAATGCCGGATGAAAAACTGTTTTTT
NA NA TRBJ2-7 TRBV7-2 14 CASSLAHPNYEQYF TGTGCCAGCAGCTTAGCGCATCCTAACTACGAGCAGTACTTC
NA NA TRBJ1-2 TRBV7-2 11 CASSISGGLAF TGTGCCAGCAGCATATCAGGTGGCTTGGCCTTC
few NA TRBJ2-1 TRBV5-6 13 CASSSQVSNEQFF TGTGCCAGCAGCTCACAGGTCTCGAATGAGCAGTTCTTC
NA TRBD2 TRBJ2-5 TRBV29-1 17 CSVGPGPRLAGGQTQYF TGCAGCGTTGGCCCGGGGCCCAGACTAGCGGGAGGTCAGACCCAGTACTTC
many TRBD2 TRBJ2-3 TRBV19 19 CASSSPEGGTSGRTDTQYF TGTGCCAGTAGTTCCCCGGAGGGGGGGACTAGCGGACGCACAGATACGCAGTATTTT
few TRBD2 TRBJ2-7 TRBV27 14 CASSSRTSGYEQYF TGTGCCAGCAGTTCCCGGACTAGCGGCTACGAGCAGTACTTC
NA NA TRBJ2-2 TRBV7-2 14 CASSLIGSNRELFF TGTGCCAGCAGCTTAATCGGGAGTAACAGGGAGCTGTTTTTT
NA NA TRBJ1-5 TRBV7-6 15 CASIIDPGFSQPQHF TGTGCCAGCATTATAGACCCAGGGTTTAGCCAGCCCCAGCATTTT
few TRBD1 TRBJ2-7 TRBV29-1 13 CSVLPGQAYEQYF TGCAGCGTGCTCCCGGGACAGGCCTACGAGCAGTACTTC
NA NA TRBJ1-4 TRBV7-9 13 CASSLERNEKLFF TGTGCCAGCAGCTTAGAAAGAAATGAAAAACTGTTTTTT
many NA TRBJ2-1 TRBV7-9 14 CASSLARSGLGQFF TGTGCCAGCAGCTTAGCAAGATCCGGTCTTGGTCAGTTCTTC
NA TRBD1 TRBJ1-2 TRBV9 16 CASSTDGTGGAHGYTF TGTGCCAGCAGCACCGACGGGACAGGGGGCGCCCATGGCTACACCTTC
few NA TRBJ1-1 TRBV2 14 CASSERGGGAEAFF TGTGCCAGCAGTGAGAGAGGTGGAGGTGCTGAAGCTTTCTTT
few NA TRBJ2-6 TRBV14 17 CASSQVAVFSGANVLTF TGTGCCAGCAGCCAAGTAGCGGTTTTCTCTGGGGCCAACGTCCTGACTTTC
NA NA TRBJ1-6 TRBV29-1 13 CSVGRSYNSPLHF TGCAGCGTCGGGAGGTCCTATAATTCACCCCTCCACTTT
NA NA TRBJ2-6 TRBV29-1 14 CSALPAGPANVLTF TGCAGCGCCCTCCCCGCAGGGCCGGCCAACGTCCTGACTTTC
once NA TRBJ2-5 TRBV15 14 CATKGRRGQETQYF TGTGCCACCAAGGGCCGTAGGGGGCAAGAGACCCAGTACTTC
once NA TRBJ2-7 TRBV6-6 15 CASTPTGKGIYEQYF TGTGCCAGCACCCCCACAGGGAAAGGGATCTACGAGCAGTACTTC
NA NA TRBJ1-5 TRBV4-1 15 CASSQDAGGRQPQHF TGCGCCAGCAGCCAAGATGCTGGCGGACGGCAGCCCCAGCATTTT
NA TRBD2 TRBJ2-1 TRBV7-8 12 CASSILAGDQFF TGTGCCAGCAGCATACTAGCGGGGGACCAGTTCTTC
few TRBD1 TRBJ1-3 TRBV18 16 CASSPQQTGTGNTIYF TGTGCCAGCTCACCACAGCAGACAGGGACTGGAAACACCATATATTTT
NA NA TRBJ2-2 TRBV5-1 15 CASSLERVDTGELFF TGCGCCAGCAGCTTGGAAAGGGTGGACACCGGGGAGCTGTTTTTT
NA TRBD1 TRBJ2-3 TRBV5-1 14 CASWNSGGRDTQYF TGCGCCAGCTGGAACTCAGGGGGCAGAGATACGCAGTATTTT
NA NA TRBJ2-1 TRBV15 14 CATSRDPTSNEQFF TGTGCCACCAGCAGAGATCCCACCTCCAATGAGCAGTTCTTC